This T cell receptor (beta chain) was recovered during a study of blood T cell repertoires in COVID-19. At the level of the study: Samples came from the United States, Italy and Spain, spanning acute and convalescent COVID-19. The analysed material was cDNA or gDNA that came from T cells, B-cell-depleted T cells, or PBMCs.

CDR1 MNHEY and CDR2 SVGAGI come from the germline V gene. The trim removed 4 bases at V and 9 bases at J, leaving 9 bases unmatched. CDR3 length equals 15 residues. Original data processing: Nucleated cell number was recorded as an estimate derived from reference gene primer amplification. Clones were sequenced by immunoSEQ multiplex PCR, and TCRdb holds only the in-frame ones, with some missing. V and J calls and clone size come straight from that table; D and trimming were deduced from the DNA. The data show roughly 67,000 clones, with roughly 80% seen just once and roughly 5.7% held by the top ten.

The sequenced sample consisted of peripheral blood. The TCR was taken from a woman aged 60 to 75 with acute or convalescent COVID-19. This chain links TRBV6-5 with TRBJ2-1, with 10 nucleotides matching TRBD2. CDR3 region: CASSLTSGVSSEQFF. The CDR3 region has the DNA TGTGCCAGCAGTTTAACTAGCGGGGTCTCGAGTGAGCAGTTCTTC.